This T cell receptor beta chain was documented in a study of CD8 T cells in Susac syndrome. Sequencing of TCR beta was carried out in blood CD8+ and CD4+ T cells. This CDR3 is 15 amino acids long. J lost 0 bases, V lost 6 bases, and 5 bases had no gene match. CDR1 is MNHEY, CDR2 SVGEGT, per germline. Reverse transcription used about 0.45 to 1 ug RNA and random hexamers. A multiplex approach, immunoSEQ multiplex PCR, amplified TCR beta CDR3 across 54 Vbeta and 13 Jbeta. TCRdb itself ran the immunoSEQ multiplex PCR reads through MiXCR, one entry per CDR3 protein. The sample has some 130,000 distinct CDR3 sequences, about 95% seen once.

The sample consisted of CD4+ T cells from PBMCs. This TCR was sampled from a human donor with multiple sclerosis. The chain is built from TRBV6-2 or TRBV6-3 and TRBJ1-5; 7 nucleotides align to TRBD1. The CDR3 loop reads CASRKGQHSNQPQHF. The CDR3 DNA sequence: TGTGCCAGCAGAAAGGGACAGCATAGCAATCAGCCCCAGCATTTT.